This entry concerns a single T cell receptor (beta chain). Its antigen remains unknown. The data stem from a study of cytomegalovirus exposure and HLA in healthy donors. Study-wide findings and caveats: An assumption of roughly uniform sequencing depth across donors underlay the presence/absence analyses.

Vbeta (60) and Jbeta (13) primers were used in the PCR. Original processing methods: In a later analysis, approximately 80 million unique TCR beta chains included roughly 11 million shared by two or more donors. The repertoire was sequenced with immunoSEQ multiplex PCR; TCRdb's copy has only in-frame clones and lacks some. That table furnishes V, J and clone size, whereas the DNA furnished D and trimming. The sample has under 200,000 clones, about 80% seen once. While unrecorded immune exposures were likely, the donors were nominally healthy when sampled. Germline V CDR1 and CDR2: GTSNPN, SVGIG (reference sequence). The CDR3 spans 14 residues. With 0 bases removed from V and 3 bases from J, the gap between germline ends came to 12 bases.

The source material was PBMCs. This chain joins TRBV30 and TRBJ2-7; no clear D. This TCR came from a woman aged 40 to 50 in good health and CMV-seronegative. CDR3 nucleotides: TGTGCCTGGAGTGTCGGCGGTGTAGGCTACGAGCAGTACTTC. It translates to CAWSVGGVGYEQYF. The variable domain in full, completed from reference TRBV30 and TRBJ2-7, reads SQTIHQWPATLVQPVGSPLSLECTVEGTSNPNLYWYRQAAGRGLQLLFYSVGIGQISSEVPQNLSASRPQDRQFILSSKKLLLSDSGFYLCAWSVGGVGYEQYFGPGTRLTVT.